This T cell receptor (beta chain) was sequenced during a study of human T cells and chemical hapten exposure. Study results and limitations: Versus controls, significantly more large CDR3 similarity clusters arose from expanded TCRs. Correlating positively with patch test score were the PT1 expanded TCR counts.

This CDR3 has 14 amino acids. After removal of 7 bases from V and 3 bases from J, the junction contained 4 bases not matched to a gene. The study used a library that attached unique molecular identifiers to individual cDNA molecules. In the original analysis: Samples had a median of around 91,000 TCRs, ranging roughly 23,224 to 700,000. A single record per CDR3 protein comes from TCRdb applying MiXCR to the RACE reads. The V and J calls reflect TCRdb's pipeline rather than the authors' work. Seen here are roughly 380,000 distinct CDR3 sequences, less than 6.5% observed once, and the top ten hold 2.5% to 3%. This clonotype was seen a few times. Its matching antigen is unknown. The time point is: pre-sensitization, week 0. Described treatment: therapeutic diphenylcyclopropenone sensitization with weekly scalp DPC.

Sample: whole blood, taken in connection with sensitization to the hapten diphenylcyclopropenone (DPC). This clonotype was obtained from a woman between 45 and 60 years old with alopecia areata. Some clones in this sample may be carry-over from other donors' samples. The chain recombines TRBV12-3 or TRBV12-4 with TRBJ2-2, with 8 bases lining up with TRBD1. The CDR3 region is CASTSGGHTGELFF. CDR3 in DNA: TGTGCCAGCACCTCAGGGGGCCACACCGGGGAGCTGTTTTTT.